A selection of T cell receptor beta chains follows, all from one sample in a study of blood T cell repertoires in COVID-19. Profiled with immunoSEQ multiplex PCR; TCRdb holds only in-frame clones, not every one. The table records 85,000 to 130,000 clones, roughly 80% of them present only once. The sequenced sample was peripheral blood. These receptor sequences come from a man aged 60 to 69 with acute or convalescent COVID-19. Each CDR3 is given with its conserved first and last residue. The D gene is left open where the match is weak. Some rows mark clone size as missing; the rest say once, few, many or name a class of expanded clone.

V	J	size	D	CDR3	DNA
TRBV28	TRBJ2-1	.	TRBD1	CASREETGRWYNEQFF	TGTGCCAGCAGGGAAGAGACAGGGCGTTGGTACAATGAGCAGTTCTTC
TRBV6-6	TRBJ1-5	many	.	CASSYSGGNQPQHF	TGTGCCAGCAGTTACTCAGGGGGCAATCAGCCCCAGCATTTT
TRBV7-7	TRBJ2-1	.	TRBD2	CASSPQLAGGSNEQFF	TGTGCTAGCAGTCCGCAGTTAGCGGGAGGTTCGAATGAGCAGTTCTTC
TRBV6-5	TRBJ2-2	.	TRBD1	CASRANHRGGELFF	TGTGCCAGCCGGGCGAACCACAGGGGCGGGGAGCTGTTTTTT
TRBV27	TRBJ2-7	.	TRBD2	CASSFLAGAVYEQYF	TGTGCCAGCAGTTTTCTAGCGGGAGCGGTCTACGAGCAGTACTTC
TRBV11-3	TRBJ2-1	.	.	CASSSNPGANEQFF	TGTGCCAGCAGCTCCAACCCAGGGGCCAATGAGCAGTTCTTC
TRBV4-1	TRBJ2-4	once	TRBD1	CASSQVTGLAKNIQYF	TGCGCCAGCAGCCAAGTGACAGGGCTAGCCAAAAACATTCAGTACTTC
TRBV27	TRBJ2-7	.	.	CASSLSRGIAYEQYF	TGTGCCAGCAGTTTATCTCGCGGGATCGCCTACGAGCAGTACTTC
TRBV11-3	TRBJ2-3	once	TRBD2	CASSQGLAGTSTDTQYF	TGTGCCAGCAGTCAAGGACTAGCGGGGACTAGCACAGATACGCAGTATTTT
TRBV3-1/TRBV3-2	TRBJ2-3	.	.	CASSQRETGRDTQYF	TGTGCCAGCAGCCAAAGGGAAACAGGGCGAGATACGCAGTATTTT
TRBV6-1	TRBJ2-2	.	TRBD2	CASSAGLAELTGELFF	TGTGCCAGCAGTGCCGGACTAGCGGAGCTCACCGGGGAGCTGTTTTTT
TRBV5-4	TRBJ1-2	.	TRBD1	CASSPPGQGREYGYTF	TGTGCCAGCAGTCCGCCGGGACAGGGTAGAGAGTATGGCTACACCTTC
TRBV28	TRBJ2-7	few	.	CASSSVDSSSSYEQYF	TGTGCCAGCAGTTCAGTGGACTCATCGAGCTCCTACGAGCAGTACTTC
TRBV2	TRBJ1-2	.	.	CASSGDGGNGYTF	TGTGCCAGCAGTGGGGACGGGGGAAATGGCTACACCTTC
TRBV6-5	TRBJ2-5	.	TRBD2	CASSYSSGRLQETQYF	TGTGCCAGCAGTTACTCGAGCGGGAGGTTACAAGAGACCCAGTACTTC
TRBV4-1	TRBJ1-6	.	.	CASSQGSQGGRSPLHF	TGCGCCAGCAGCCAAGGGTCTCAAGGGGGTAGGTCACCCCTCCACTTT
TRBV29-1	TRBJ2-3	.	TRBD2	CSAVLAGGIDTQYF	TGCAGCGCTGTACTAGCGGGAGGGATAGATACGCAGTATTTT
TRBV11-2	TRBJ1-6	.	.	CASSADSLSSYNSPLHF	TGTGCCAGCAGCGCGGACTCTCTAAGCTCCTATAATTCACCCCTCCACTTT
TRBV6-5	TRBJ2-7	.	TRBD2	CASSYGTSGTYEQYF	TGTGCCAGCAGTTACGGGACTAGCGGGACCTACGAGCAGTACTTC
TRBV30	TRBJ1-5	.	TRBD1	CAWAQGTQPQHF	TGTGCCTGGGCACAGGGGACCCAGCCCCAGCATTTT
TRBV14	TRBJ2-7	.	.	CASSHLASYYEQYF	TGTGCCAGCAGCCATTTAGCCTCCTACTACGAGCAGTACTTC
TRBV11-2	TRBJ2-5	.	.	CASSLDGLGRRQETQYF	TGTGCCAGCAGCTTAGATGGGTTGGGGCGCAGACAAGAGACCCAGTACTTC
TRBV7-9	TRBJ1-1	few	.	CASRGPKGSNTEAFF	TGTGCCAGCAGAGGTCCCAAGGGGTCGAACACTGAAGCTTTCTTT
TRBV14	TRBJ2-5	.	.	CASSQDGHVMGMEETQYF	TGTGCCAGCAGCCAAGATGGACACGTTATGGGAATGGAGGAGACCCAGTACTTC
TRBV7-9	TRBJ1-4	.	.	CASSFSSGNIGKLFF	TGTGCCAGCAGCTTCTCATCGGGGAACATCGGAAAACTGTTTTTT
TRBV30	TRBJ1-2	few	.	CAWRRGPGYGYTF	TGTGCCTGGAGGCGGGGCCCGGGCTATGGCTACACCTTC
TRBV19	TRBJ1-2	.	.	CASSFGREDGYTF	TGTGCCAGTAGTTTTGGAAGGGAGGATGGCTACACCTTC
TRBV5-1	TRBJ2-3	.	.	CASGASTDTQYF	TGCGCCAGCGGGGCTAGCACAGATACGCAGTATTTT
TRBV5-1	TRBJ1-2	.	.	CASSLGLRDTNYGYTF	TGCGCCAGCAGCTTGGGCCTACGGGACACAAACTATGGCTACACCTTC
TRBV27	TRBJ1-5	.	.	CASRHLTRANQPQHF	TGTGCCAGCAGACACCTGACCAGGGCTAATCAGCCCCAGCATTTT
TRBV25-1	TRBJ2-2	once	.	CASSESGRGGTGELFF	TGTGCCAGCAGTGAATCGGGCAGGGGAGGGACCGGGGAGCTGTTTTTT
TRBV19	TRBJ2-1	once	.	CASGWATPYNEQFF	TGTGCCAGTGGATGGGCTACGCCCTACAATGAGCAGTTCTTC
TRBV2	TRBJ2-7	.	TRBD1	CASRKGQPDTYEQYF	TGTGCCAGCAGAAAGGGACAGCCCGATACCTACGAGCAGTACTTC
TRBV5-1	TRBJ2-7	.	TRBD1	CASSWGQASSYEQYF	TGCGCCAGCAGCTGGGGACAGGCTAGCTCCTACGAGCAGTACTTC
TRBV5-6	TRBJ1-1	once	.	CASSFSSNTEAFF	TGTGCCAGCAGCTTCTCGTCGAACACTGAAGCTTTCTTT
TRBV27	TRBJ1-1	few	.	CASSLAWGGRNTEAFF	TGTGCCAGCAGCTTAGCCTGGGGGGGGAGGAACACTGAAGCTTTCTTT
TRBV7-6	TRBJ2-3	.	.	CASSLGRAPTDTQYF	TGTGCCAGCAGCTTAGGCAGGGCACCCACAGATACGCAGTATTTT
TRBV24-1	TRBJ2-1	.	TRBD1	CATSDSPGQQTFEQFF	TGTGCCACCAGTGATTCACCGGGACAGCAGACTTTTGAGCAGTTCTTC
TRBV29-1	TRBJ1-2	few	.	CSVEGLLAGYTF	TGCAGCGTTGAAGGGCTGTTGGCAGGCTACACCTTC
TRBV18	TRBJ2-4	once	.	CASSPPDSAKNIQYF	TGTGCCAGCTCACCACCCGACTCAGCCAAAAACATTCAGTACTTC
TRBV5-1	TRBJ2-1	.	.	CASTRDYNEQFF	TGCGCCAGCACCCGGGACTACAATGAGCAGTTCTTC
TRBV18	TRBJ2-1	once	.	CASSPLLVSDEQFF	TGTGCCAGCTCACCTCTACTAGTCAGCGATGAGCAGTTCTTC
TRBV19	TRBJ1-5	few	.	CASSITGRNQPQHF	TGTGCCAGTAGTATAACAGGGCGCAATCAGCCCCAGCATTTT
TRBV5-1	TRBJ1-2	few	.	CASSLGGLGNGYTF	TGCGCCAGCAGCTTGGGGGGCCTGGGCAATGGCTACACCTTC
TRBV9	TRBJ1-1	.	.	CASSVGPWGSNTEAFF	TGTGCCAGCAGCGTAGGCCCATGGGGCTCGAACACTGAAGCTTTCTTT
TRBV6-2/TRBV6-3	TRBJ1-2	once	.	CASSSGSVYYGYTF	TGTGCCAGCAGTTCGGGATCAGTCTACTATGGCTACACCTTC
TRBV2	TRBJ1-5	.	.	CASSEYAAEEPQHF	TGTGCCAGCAGTGAATACGCAGCCGAGGAGCCCCAGCATTTT
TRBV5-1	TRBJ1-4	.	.	CASSLQGYPNEKLFF	TGCGCCAGCAGCTTGCAGGGTTACCCTAATGAAAAACTGTTTTTT
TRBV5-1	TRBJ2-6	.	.	CASKGGDSGANVLTF	TGCGCCAGCAAGGGCGGGGACTCTGGGGCCAACGTCCTGACTTTC
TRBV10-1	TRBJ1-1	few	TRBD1	CASRQSTGLNTEAFF	TGCGCCAGCAGACAATCGACAGGGCTGAACACTGAAGCTTTCTTT
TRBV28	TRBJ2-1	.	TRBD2	CASSSPGTSGRSDEQFF	TGTGCCAGCAGTTCCCCTGGGACTAGCGGGAGATCGGATGAGCAGTTCTTC